This record looks at one T cell receptor (beta chain) sequence and its context. The antigen is not known. These data belong to a study of T cell repertoires in cytomegalovirus infection. Study information: Public TCR beta signature analysis indicated the presence of both CMV infection and matching HLA type.

Losses at the gene ends were 6 bases for V and 4 bases for J; bases not matched to a gene: 8. In germline, CDR1 is SEHNR, CDR2 FQNEAQ (reference sequence). The CDR3 consists of 15 residues. MiXCR, applied by TCRdb to the reads, yields one record per CDR3 protein. The table shows about 34,000 distinct CDR3 sequences, with roughly 49% occurring only once. Whole-study results and caveats: HLA-C-restricted CMV-specific TCR beta clonotypes prevailed in the ex vivo response. Summed frequency of public TCR beta families distinguished CMV carriers with the relevant HLA.

The TCR originated in a human donor in good health (CMV status not recorded). Some clones in this sample may be carry-over from other donors' samples. Material: CD8+ T cells from cultured PBMCs, obtained from culture after CMV antigen stimulation. This chain joins TRBV7-9 and TRBJ2-1, with 8 bases that match TRBD1. Here the CDR3 DNA reads TGTGCCAGCAGAACCGGGACAGGAAAATACAATGAGCAGTTCTTC. As protein: CASRTGTGKYNEQFF.